These 3 T cell receptor beta chains were sequenced from one sample in a study of monozygotic twins with cystic fibrosis. Assay: immunoSEQ multiplex PCR; the TCRdb copy retains only in-frame clones and omits some. The sample holds more than 25,000 clones, 75% to 95% seen once. Material for sequencing was blood. The receptors were sampled from a girl aged 2-10 years with cystic fibrosis.

The sample holds one count of this clone. The chain is built from TRBV5-1 and TRBJ2-1; D unresolved. V lost 1 base and J lost 3, with 8 bases in between. CDR3 length equals 14 residues. CDR1 SGHRS and CDR2 YFSETQ come from the germline V gene. The DNA of the CDR3 is TGCGCCAGCAGCTTGAAAAAGGACTACAATGAGCAGTTCTTC. Amino acid sequence: CASSLKKDYNEQFF.

The genes are TRBV29-1 and TRBJ2-1; tentative D call: TRBD2 (6 bases). The germline CDR1 and CDR2 sequences are SQVTM and ANQGSEA. Trimming took off 6 bases at V and 7 bases at J, with 22 bases between the two ends. The CDR3 totals 15 residues. This chain's CDR3 is CSVSRGGARRNEQFF. CDR3 DNA sequence: TGCAGCGTCTCTCGCGGCGGGGCTCGGAGGAATGAGCAGTTCTTC.

J is TRBJ1-1 and V is TRBV4-3; no reliable D call. The CDR3 contains 12 residues. V dropped 1 base and J dropped 6 bases, with 6 bases sitting between them. Germline CDR1 LGHNA, CDR2 YSLEER. CDR3 in amino acids: CASSQGHAEAFF. The CDR3 DNA is TGCGCCAGCAGCCAAGGACACGCTGAAGCTTTCTTT.